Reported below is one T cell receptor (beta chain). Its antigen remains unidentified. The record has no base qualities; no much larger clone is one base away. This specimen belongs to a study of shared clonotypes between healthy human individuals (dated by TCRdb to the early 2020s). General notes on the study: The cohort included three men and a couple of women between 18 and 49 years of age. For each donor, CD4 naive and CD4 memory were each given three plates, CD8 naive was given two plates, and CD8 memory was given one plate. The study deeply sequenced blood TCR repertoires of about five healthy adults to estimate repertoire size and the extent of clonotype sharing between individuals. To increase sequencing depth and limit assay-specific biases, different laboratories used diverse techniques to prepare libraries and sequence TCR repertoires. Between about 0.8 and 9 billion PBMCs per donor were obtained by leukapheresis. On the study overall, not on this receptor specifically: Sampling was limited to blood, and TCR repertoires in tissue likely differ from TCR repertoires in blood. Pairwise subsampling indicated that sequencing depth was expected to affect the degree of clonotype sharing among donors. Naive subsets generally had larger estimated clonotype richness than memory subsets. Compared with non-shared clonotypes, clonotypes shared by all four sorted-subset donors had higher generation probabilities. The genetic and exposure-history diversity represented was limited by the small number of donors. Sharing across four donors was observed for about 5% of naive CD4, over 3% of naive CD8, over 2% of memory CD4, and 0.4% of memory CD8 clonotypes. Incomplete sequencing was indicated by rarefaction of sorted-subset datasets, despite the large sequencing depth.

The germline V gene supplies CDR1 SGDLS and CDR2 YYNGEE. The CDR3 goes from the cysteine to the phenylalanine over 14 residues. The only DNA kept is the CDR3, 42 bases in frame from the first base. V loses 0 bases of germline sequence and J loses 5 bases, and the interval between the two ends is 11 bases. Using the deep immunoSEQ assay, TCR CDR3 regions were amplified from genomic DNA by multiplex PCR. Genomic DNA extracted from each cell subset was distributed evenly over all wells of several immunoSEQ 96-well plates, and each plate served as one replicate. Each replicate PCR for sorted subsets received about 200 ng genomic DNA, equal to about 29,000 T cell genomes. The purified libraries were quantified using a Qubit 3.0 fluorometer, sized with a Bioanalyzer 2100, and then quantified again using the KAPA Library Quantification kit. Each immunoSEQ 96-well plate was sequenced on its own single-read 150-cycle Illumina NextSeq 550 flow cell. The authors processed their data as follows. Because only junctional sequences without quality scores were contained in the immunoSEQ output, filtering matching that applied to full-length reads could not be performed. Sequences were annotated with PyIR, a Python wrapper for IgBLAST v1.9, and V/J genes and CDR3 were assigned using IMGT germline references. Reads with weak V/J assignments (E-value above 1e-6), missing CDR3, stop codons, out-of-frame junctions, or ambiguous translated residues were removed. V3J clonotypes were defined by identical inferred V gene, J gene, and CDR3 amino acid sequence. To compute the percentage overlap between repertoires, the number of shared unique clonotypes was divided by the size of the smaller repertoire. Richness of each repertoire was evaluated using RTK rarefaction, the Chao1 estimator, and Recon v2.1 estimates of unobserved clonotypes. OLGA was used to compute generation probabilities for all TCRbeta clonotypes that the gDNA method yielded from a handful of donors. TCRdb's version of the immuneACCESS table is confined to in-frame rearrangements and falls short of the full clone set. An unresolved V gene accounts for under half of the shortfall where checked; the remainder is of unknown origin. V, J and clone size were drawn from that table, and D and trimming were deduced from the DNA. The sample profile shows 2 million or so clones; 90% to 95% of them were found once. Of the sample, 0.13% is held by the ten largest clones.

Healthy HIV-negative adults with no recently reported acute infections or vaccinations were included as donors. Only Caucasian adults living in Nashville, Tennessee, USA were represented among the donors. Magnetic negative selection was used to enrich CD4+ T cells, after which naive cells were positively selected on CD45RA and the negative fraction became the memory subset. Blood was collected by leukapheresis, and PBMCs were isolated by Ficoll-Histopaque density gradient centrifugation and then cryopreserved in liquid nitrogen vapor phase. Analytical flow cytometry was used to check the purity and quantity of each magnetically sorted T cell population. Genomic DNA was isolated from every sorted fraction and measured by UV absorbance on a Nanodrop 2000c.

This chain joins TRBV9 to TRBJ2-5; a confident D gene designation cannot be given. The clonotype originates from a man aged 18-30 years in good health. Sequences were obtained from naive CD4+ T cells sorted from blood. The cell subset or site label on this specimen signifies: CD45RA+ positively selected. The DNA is TGTGCCAGCAGCGTAGATGGGGTCGGGGAGACCCAGTACTTC. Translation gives CASSVDGVGETQYF.